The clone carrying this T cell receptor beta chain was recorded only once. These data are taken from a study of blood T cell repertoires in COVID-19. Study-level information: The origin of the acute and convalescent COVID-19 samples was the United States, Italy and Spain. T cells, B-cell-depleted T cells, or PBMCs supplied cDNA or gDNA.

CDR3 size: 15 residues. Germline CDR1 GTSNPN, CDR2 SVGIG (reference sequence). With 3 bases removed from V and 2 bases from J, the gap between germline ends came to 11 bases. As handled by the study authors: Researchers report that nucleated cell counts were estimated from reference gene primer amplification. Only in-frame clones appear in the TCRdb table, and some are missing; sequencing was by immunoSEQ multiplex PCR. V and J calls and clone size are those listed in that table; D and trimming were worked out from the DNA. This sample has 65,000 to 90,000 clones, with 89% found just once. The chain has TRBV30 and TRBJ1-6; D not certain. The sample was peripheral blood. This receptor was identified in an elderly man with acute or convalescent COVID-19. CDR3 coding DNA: TGTGCCTGGAGAACGGTTACGGCCTATAATTCACCCCTCCACTTT. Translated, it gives CAWRTVTAYNSPLHF.